This entry is about one T cell receptor (beta chain). Only a few counts were recorded for this clonotype. What antigen it recognizes has not been identified. The input lacks base qualities; no much larger clone sits a single base away. The data were taken from a study of CD8 T cells in ankylosing spondylitis (dated by TCRdb to about 2017). For the study in its entirety: T cell receptor beta repertoires were profiled in healthy donors and ankylosing spondylitis patients so that disease-linked TCR variants could be found. The whole study cohort included over a hundred healthy donors and around 24 ankylosing spondylitis patients. Peripheral blood samples were taken, and synovial fluid was additionally collected from ankylosing spondylitis patients. Points the paper makes about the study in general: A TCR beta motif of 8 or 9 highly homologous amino acid variants appeared characteristic of blood from ankylosing spondylitis patients. Some motif variants were previously reported in synovial fluid and blood of reactive arthritis patients, suggesting common disease-initiation mechanisms. In peripheral blood, the disease-linked clones were found at relatively low frequencies and had a CD8+ phenotype. Significant enrichment of the disease-linked clones was reported in matched synovial fluid samples from ankylosing spondylitis patients.

Sequencing used an Illumina HiSeq 2500. Quantitative 5'-RACE with molecular barcodes was used to prepare TCR beta libraries. The authors processed their data as follows. To identify disease-linked TCR variants, a new computational method was used, one built on a probabilistic model of VDJ rearrangement. The public reads were reanalyzed by TCRdb: fastp trimming at Q25, MiXCR alignment, in-frame beta chains only. A single entry per CDR3 protein holds the most common genes and DNA from its merged rows. These V and J calls are TCRdb output, not the study's own analysis. This sample is represented by 80,000 to 90,000 distinct CDR3 sequences; around 25% of them were singletons. Nearly 60% of the sample is in the top ten clones. V is clipped by 3 bases and J by 0 bases, and the sequence between their germline boundaries is 13 bases long. The germline V gene (reference sequence) supplies CDR1 LNHNV and CDR2 YYDKDF. There are 16 amino acids in the CDR3, from cysteine to phenylalanine inclusive. Only CDR3 DNA is held: 48 bases, read in frame from base 1.

Recombination linked TRBV15 to TRBJ2-3; the D gene cannot be named for sure. This sequence was found in a male donor with ankylosing spondylitis or in good health (not recorded which). The sequencing sample was made of blood, either unsorted or a sorted T cell fraction (not recorded which). The CDR3 has the sequence CATSRGGMGSTDTQYF. The bases are TGTGCCACCAGCAGGGGCGGAATGGGCAGCACAGATACGCAGTATTTT.